This is a list of T cell receptor beta chains from one sample in a study of blood T cells in healthy people across ages. One entry per CDR3 protein, called by TCRdb with MiXCR from the 5' RACE reads. The sample lists 1.5 million to 2 million distinct CDR3 sequences, roughly 30% occurring once. Sequenced sample: blood. All receptors derive from a woman between 25 and 40 years old in good health. The CDR3 runs from the conserved cysteine through the conserved F or W. The D gene is left open where the match is weak. For some rows the clone size is stated as once, few or many, or as a class when expanded; others skip it.

many	TRBD2	TRBV20-1	TRBJ2-7	TGCAGTGCTAGGTCAGCGGGAGCGTACGAGCAGTACTTC	CSARSAGAYEQYF
few	NA	TRBV4-2	TRBJ2-2	TGTGCCAGCAGCCAAGAAGCCGGGGAGCTGTTTTTT	CASSQEAGELFF
NA	TRBD2	TRBV7-2	TRBJ2-3	TGTGCCAGCAGCATTTCCGGGACTAGCGGGTTCACAGATACGCAGTATTTT	CASSISGTSGFTDTQYF
NA	NA	TRBV5-5	TRBJ2-7	TGTGCCAGCAGCTTTGCCTGGCGAGATTACGAGCAGTACTTC	CASSFAWRDYEQYF
few	TRBD2	TRBV9	TRBJ2-1	TGTGCCAGCAGCGGGGGGACTAGCGGTTTCTATGAGCAGTTCTTC	CASSGGTSGFYEQFF
many	NA	TRBV12-3/TRBV12-4	TRBJ2-3	TGTGCCAGCATCCGTAGCGGTAGCACAGATACGCAGTATTTT	CASIRSGSTDTQYF
NA	NA	TRBV4-3	TRBJ1-4	TGCGCCAGCAGCCAAGACCTGGCAGGCGAAAAACTGTTTTTT	CASSQDLAGEKLFF
NA	NA	TRBV27	TRBJ1-1	TGTGCCAGCAGTTCCCGAACCCAGGGAGGGTGGAACACTGAAGCTTTCTTT	CASSSRTQGGWNTEAFF
NA	NA	TRBV4-1	TRBJ2-1	TGCGCCAGCAGCCACCGATGGGAGTACGATGAGCAGTTCTTC	CASSHRWEYDEQFF
NA	NA	TRBV29-1	TRBJ2-7	TGCAGCGTTGAAGGGGCCCGACACGAGCAGTACTTC	CSVEGARHEQYF
few	NA	TRBV15	TRBJ2-5	TGTGCCACCAGCAGAGATGCGGGGCAGTCGGAGACCCAGTACTTC	CATSRDAGQSETQYF
NA	NA	TRBV3-1	TRBJ2-7	TGTGCCAGCAGCCAAGATCAGACAGGCGAGCAGTACTTC	CASSQDQTGEQYF
NA	NA	TRBV29-1	TRBJ2-3	TGCAGCGTTGCGTTAGGTCGCACAGATACGCAGTATTTT	CSVALGRTDTQYF
many	NA	TRBV7-2	TRBJ2-3	TGTGCCAGCAGCTTAGCCTCCGGGGTAAACACAGATACGCAGTATTTT	CASSLASGVNTDTQYF
NA	NA	TRBV5-1	TRBJ1-2	TGCGCCAGCAGCTCGTCCTGGGACGCCTTTGACGGCTACACCTTC	CASSSSWDAFDGYTF
NA	TRBD2	TRBV12-5	TRBJ2-1	TGTGCTAGTGGTTCCCGACTAGCGGGGGGGCTTGATGAGCAGTTCTTC	CASGSRLAGGLDEQFF
few	NA	TRBV18	TRBJ1-1	TGTGCCAGCTCACCTTCGGGTTTCGATCCTTTCTTT	CASSPSGFDPFF
NA	NA	TRBV12-3/TRBV12-4	TRBJ1-1	TGTGCCACCCAGAGACAGATCAACACTGAAGCTTTCTTT	CATQRQINTEAFF
NA	TRBD1	TRBV20-1	TRBJ1-2	TGCAGTGCTAGTGTGGGACAGGGGAACTATGGCTACACCTTC	CSASVGQGNYGYTF
NA	NA	TRBV12-3/TRBV12-4	TRBJ2-3	TGTGCCAGCACCACCCCCGGGGCGACAGATACGCAGTATTTT	CASTTPGATDTQYF
NA	NA	TRBV6-5	TRBJ2-7	TGTGCCAGCAGCCGACCTAACAGGGCGAGCTTCGAGCAGTACTTC	CASSRPNRASFEQYF
NA	NA	TRBV12-3/TRBV12-4	TRBJ1-5	TGTGCCAACAGTTTAAACAAAAACCAGCCCCAGCATTTT	CANSLNKNQPQHF
few	TRBD1	TRBV29-1	TRBJ1-5	TGCAGCGTTGAAGTTAGGGGGCGCCGGCATTTT	CSVEVRGRRHF
NA	NA	TRBV5-4	TRBJ2-7	TGTGCCAGCAGCTCCCAGAGGACTGCCCTCGAGCAGTACTTC	CASSSQRTALEQYF
few	NA	TRBV20-1	TRBJ1-5	TGCAGTGCTGGTCCGGGACTTAGCAATCAGCCCCAGCATTTT	CSAGPGLSNQPQHF
NA	NA	TRBV9	TRBJ2-3	TGTGCCAGCACCCCTTGGGGCGGATTCGCTTCAGATACGCAGTATTTT	CASTPWGGFASDTQYF
NA	TRBD2	TRBV5-5	TRBJ2-1	TGTGCCAGCAGCTTGGTACGAGCGGGAGGTACCAATGAGCAGTTCTTC	CASSLVRAGGTNEQFF
many	TRBD1	TRBV11-1	TRBJ1-1	TGTGCCAGCAGCTTAAGGACAGGTGAAGCTTTCTTT	CASSLRTGEAFF
NA	NA	TRBV5-6	TRBJ2-5	TGTGCCAGCAGCTTGGTTACGGCCCGGGAGACCCAGTACTTC	CASSLVTARETQYF
many	TRBD1	TRBV7-2	TRBJ2-5	TGTGCCAGCAGCAGCTTAGTATCGGGACAGGGTAGTCAGGAGACCCAGTACTTC	CASSSLVSGQGSQETQYF
NA	NA	TRBV29-1	TRBJ2-2	TGCAGCGTTGAAGTCGTGGGCGGGGAGCTGTTTTTT	CSVEVVGGELFF
NA	NA	TRBV29-1	TRBJ2-1	TGCAGCGTTGAGGGCAGGGGATATGAGCAGTTCTTC	CSVEGRGYEQFF
few	NA	TRBV6-1	TRBJ1-4	TGTGCCAGCAGTGAACGGGGGCCAACTAATGAAAAACTGTTTTTT	CASSERGPTNEKLFF
NA	NA	TRBV7-3	TRBJ2-1	TGTGCCAGCAGCCTATGGGGCGCCACCTCCTACAATGAGCAGTTCTTC	CASSLWGATSYNEQFF
few	NA	TRBV2	TRBJ2-1	TGTGCCAGCAGTGTTGTAGGAACAGTTCATGGAGAGCAGTTCTTC	CASSVVGTVHGEQFF
NA	NA	TRBV5-5	TRBJ1-1	TGTGCCAGCAGCTTGGCCGGCAGGGCGTACACTGAAGCTTTCTTT	CASSLAGRAYTEAFF
many	TRBD1	TRBV27	TRBJ2-5	TGTGCCGCGGGCCAGAAGGGACAGGGGTTGGTGGAGACCCAGTACTTC	CAAGQKGQGLVETQYF
many	TRBD2	TRBV10-3	TRBJ2-7	TGTGCCATCAGTGAGTCGGCGGGACTAGCGGGGAGGGAGCAGTACTTC	CAISESAGLAGREQYF
NA	NA	TRBV5-1	TRBJ2-5	TGCGCCAGCTCGGACGTAAGGAAGGAGACCCAGTACTTC	CASSDVRKETQYF